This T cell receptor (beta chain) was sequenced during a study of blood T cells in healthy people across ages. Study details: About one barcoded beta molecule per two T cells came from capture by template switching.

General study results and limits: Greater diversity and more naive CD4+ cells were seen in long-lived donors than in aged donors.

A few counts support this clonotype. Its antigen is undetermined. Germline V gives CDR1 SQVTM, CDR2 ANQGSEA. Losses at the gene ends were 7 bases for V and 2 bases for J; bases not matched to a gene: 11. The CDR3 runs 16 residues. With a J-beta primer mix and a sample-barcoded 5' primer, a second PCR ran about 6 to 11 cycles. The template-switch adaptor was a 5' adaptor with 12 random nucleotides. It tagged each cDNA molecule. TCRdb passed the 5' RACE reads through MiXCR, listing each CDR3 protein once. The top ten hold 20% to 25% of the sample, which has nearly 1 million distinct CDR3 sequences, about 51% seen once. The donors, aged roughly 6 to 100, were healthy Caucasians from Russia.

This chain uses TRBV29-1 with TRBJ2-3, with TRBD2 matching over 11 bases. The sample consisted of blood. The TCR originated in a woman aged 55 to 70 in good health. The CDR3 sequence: CSDRTGTSGFTDTQYF. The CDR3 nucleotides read TGCAGCGATAGAACCGGGACTAGCGGCTTCACAGATACGCAGTATTTT.